What follows are 24 T cell receptor beta chains derived from one specimen sequenced in a study of cytomegalovirus exposure and HLA in healthy donors. Primers: 60 Vbeta forward and 13 Jbeta reverse. Sequenced by immunoSEQ multiplex PCR; TCRdb stores in-frame clones only, minus some. The table has about 100,000 clones, roughly 9.1% seen once. Material for sequencing was PBMCs. The receptor set was obtained from a man aged 35 to 55 in good health and CMV-seropositive.

The V gene is TRBV7-9, the J gene TRBJ2-7, with unresolved D. V was pared by 5 bases and J by 3 bases, with 8 bases between. Germline V gene sequence: CDR1 SEHNR, CDR2 FQNEAQ (reference sequence). The length of the CDR3 is 12 residues. CDR3 DNA: TGTGCCAGCAGCCCAGACTTCTACGAGCAGTACTTC. Its protein product is CASSPDFYEQYF.

This clone was recorded a few times. The chain recombines TRBV5-1 with TRBJ2-7; 11 bases agree with TRBD2. CDR3 size: 15 residues. Germline CDR1 SGHRS, CDR2 YFSETQ. After removal of 4 bases from V and 2 bases from J, the junction contained 5 bases not matched to a gene. This CDR3 reads CASSALAGGPYEQYF. As DNA, the CDR3 is TGCGCCAGCAGCGCATTAGCGGGAGGGCCCTACGAGCAGTACTTC.

This chain uses TRBV4-1 with TRBJ2-2; TRBD2 agrees at 9 bases. The CDR3 sequence is 21 residues long. Germline-derived CDR1 and CDR2 are MGHRA and YSYEKL. V dropped 1 base and J dropped 1; count of bases not matched to a gene: 16. In DNA, the CDR3 is TGCGCCAGCAGCCAAGCGGGGTTGAGGATAGCGGGAGACCGGAACACCGGGGAGCTGTTTTTT. Translating gives CASSQAGLRIAGDRNTGELFF.

The sample holds a few counts of this clone. This chain joins TRBV7-9 and TRBJ2-7; 8 nucleotides align to TRBD2. This CDR3 region has 12 residues. V shed 4 bases and J 7 bases; nucleotides not matched to a gene: 3. The germline gives CDR1 SEHNR, CDR2 FQNEAQ (reference sequence). CDR3 amino acids: CASSSGLGEQYF. CDR3 coding DNA: TGTGCCAGCAGCTCGGGACTAGGGGAGCAGTACTTC. Together with reference TRBV7-9 and TRBJ2-7, the CDR3 gives the full variable domain: DTGVSQNPRHKITKRGQNVTFRCDPISEHNRLYWYRQTLGQGPEFLTYFQNEAQLEKSRLLSDRFSAERPKGSFSTLEIQRTEQGDSAMYLCASSSGLGEQYFGPGTRLTVT.

The chain combines TRBV10-3 with TRBJ1-3; a weak D match, TRBD1 (6 bases). Trimming removed 4 bases at V and 0 bases at J, with 10 bases between. The CDR3 extends over 15 amino acids. The germline gives CDR1 ENHRY, CDR2 SYGVKD. The CDR3 here is CAISVGQNSGNTIYF. CDR3 nucleotide sequence: TGTGCCATCAGTGTCGGACAGAACTCTGGAAACACCATATATTTT.

This clone has just a few counts. The chain links TRBV4-1 to TRBJ2-7; 10 nucleotides match TRBD2. Losses at the gene ends were 2 bases for V and 7 bases for J; bases not matched to a gene: 11. CDR3 size: 16 residues. CDR1 is MGHRA, CDR2 YSYEKL, per germline. CDR3 region: CASSQLAGDPQGEQYF. The DNA of the CDR3 is TGCGCCAGCAGCCAACTAGCGGGAGACCCCCAGGGTGAGCAGTACTTC.

This clone was seen more than once but under ten times. The chain links TRBV5-4 to TRBJ2-6; 10 nucleotides align to TRBD2. The germline gives CDR1 SGHNT, CDR2 YYREEE (reference sequence). This CDR3 has 18 residues. V was pared by 4 bases and J by 0 bases, with 7 bases of the junction left unmatched. CDR3 nucleotide sequence: TGTGCCAGCAGCCGGAGAAGCGGGGGGGCCTCTGGGGCCAACGTCCTGACTTTC. Protein sequence: CASSRRSGGASGANVLTF. Full variable domain (rest looked up from reference TRBV5-4 and TRBJ2-6): ETGVTQSPTHLIKTRGQQVTLRCSSQSGHNTVSWYQQALGQGPQFIFQYYREEENGRGNFPPRFSGLQFPNYSSELNVNALELDDSALYLCASSRRSGGASGANVLTFGAGSRLTVL.

CDR3 bases: TGTGCCAGCAGTTTCCGACAGGCTTTTACCACTGAAGCTTTCTTT. This codes for CASSFRQAFTTEAFF. The chain recombines TRBV27 with TRBJ1-1; D is perhaps TRBD1 (6 bases). The germline V and J ends were trimmed by 3 bases and 4 bases, with 15 bases remaining between them. Per germline, CDR1 MNHEY and CDR2 SMNVEV (reference sequence). The CDR3 runs 15 residues.

The chain employs TRBV4-2 and TRBJ2-3; possible D gene TRBD2, 5 bases. The CDR3 has 14 amino acids. Germline V gene lookup returns CDR1 LGHNA and CDR2 YNFKEQ. V was trimmed by 2 bases and J by 5 bases, leaving 11 bases between them. The CDR3, as DNA: TGTGCCAGCAGCCAATTGGAGGAACTAGATACGCAGTATTTT. Translated: CASSQLEELDTQYF.

V is TRBV4-1 and J is TRBJ1-5; 8 positions agree with TRBD1. The CDR3 has 16 amino acids. The trim removed 0 bases at V and 2 bases at J, leaving 3 bases unmatched. CDR1 and CDR2 (germline): MGHRA, YSYEKL. The CDR3 is CASSQDPGQGNQPQHF. The CDR3 DNA sequence: TGCGCCAGCAGCCAAGATCCGGGACAGGGCAATCAGCCCCAGCATTTT.

This chain links TRBV27 with TRBJ2-1; D uncertain. The ends were cut back, 6 bases at V and 8 bases at J, with 14 bases in the middle. Germline-derived CDR1 and CDR2 are MNHEY and SMNVEV (reference sequence). CDR3 size: 13 residues. As DNA, the CDR3 is TGTGCCAGCAGGAACCAGGTTTTCCATGAGCAGTTCTTC. Translation: CASRNQVFHEQFF.

DNA of the CDR3: TGCGCCAGCAGTGTTAGTGATAATGAGCAGTTCTTC. It translates to CASSVSDNEQFF. The genes are TRBV10-1 and TRBJ2-1, with D unclear. The CDR3 runs 12 residues. CDR1 WNHNN and CDR2 SYGVQD come from the germline V gene (reference sequence). Trimming removed 4 bases at V and 7 bases at J, with 8 bases between.

The chain employs TRBV4-2 and TRBJ1-5; possible D gene TRBD1, 5 bases. This CDR3 region has 16 residues. Trimming removed 1 base at V and 7 bases at J, with 17 bases between. The germline V gene encodes CDR1 LGHNA and CDR2 YNFKEQ. The CDR3: CASSQGAGQGKQPQHF. As DNA, the CDR3 is TGTGCCAGCAGCCAAGGGGCCGGGCAGGGAAAACAGCCCCAGCATTTT.

This clone occurred a few times. The chain is built from TRBV28 and TRBJ2-6; a weak D match, TRBD2 (5 bases). The CDR3 runs to 22 residues. V lost 6 bases, J lost 0 bases, and 30 bases lay in between. Germline CDR1 is MDHEN and CDR2 is SYDVKM. CDR3: CASRHPMGFWDPSPSGANVLTF. The CDR3 DNA follows: TGTGCCAGCAGACATCCTATGGGGTTTTGGGATCCTAGCCCCTCTGGGGCCAACGTCCTGACTTTC.

This clone has only a few counts. This chain joins TRBV28 and TRBJ2-7; no definite D call. V was trimmed by 3 bases and J by 0 bases, leaving 12 bases between them. The length of the CDR3 is 15 residues. Germline V gene lookup returns CDR1 MDHEN and CDR2 SYDVKM. This chain's CDR3 is CASSFRHVFSYEQYF. The CDR3 region has the DNA TGTGCCAGCAGTTTTAGACACGTATTCTCCTACGAGCAGTACTTC.

This clone was seen a handful of times. This rearrangement joins TRBV5-1 to TRBJ2-1; 7 positions agree with TRBD2. This CDR3 comprises 14 residues. V was clipped by 2 bases and J by 6 bases; unmatched bases: 5. The V gene's germline CDR1 is SGHRS and CDR2 YFSETQ. CDR3 DNA: TGCGCCAGCAGCTTCTTTAGCGGGTCCAATGAGCAGTTCTTC. Translating it yields CASSFFSGSNEQFF. The variable domain in full, completed from reference TRBV5-1 and TRBJ2-1, reads KAGVTQTPRYLIKTRGQQVTLSCSPISGHRSVSWYQQTPGQGLQFLFEYFSETQRNKGNFPGRFSGRQFSNSRSEMNVSTLELGDSALYLCASSFFSGSNEQFFGPGTRLTVL.

V usage is TRBV6-5 and J usage is TRBJ2-7; 13 bases fit TRBD2. The germline CDR1 and CDR2 sequences are MNHEY and SVGAGI. V lost 6 bases to trimming and J lost 2 bases; unmatched junction nucleotides: 4. CDR3 length: 15 residues. CDR3 sequence: CASSPGTSGTYEQYF. The CDR3 region has the DNA TGTGCCAGCAGCCCCGGGACTAGCGGGACCTACGAGCAGTACTTC.

With regard to this clone: A much larger clone lies one base from this, so it may be a read error. The rearrangement uses TRBV27 and TRBJ1-5, with TRBD1 matching 7 bases. Germline CDR1 and CDR2: MNHEY and SMNVEV (reference sequence). The CDR3 sequence is 14 residues long. CDR3 bases: TGTGCCAGCAGTTCATCGACAGGGTATCAGCCCCAGAATTTT. Translating it yields CASSSSTGYQPQNF.

There are a few counts of this clone. CDR3 protein: CASSAQGVSFIDTQYF. The CDR3 DNA is TGTGCCAGCTCAGCACAAGGGGTGTCTTTTATTGATACGCAGTATTTT. The V and J genes are TRBV18 and TRBJ2-3; the D gene is possibly TRBD1 (5 bases). CDR3 size: 16 residues. Trimming stripped 5 bases from V and 6 bases from J, with 21 bases between. Per the germline V gene, CDR1 is KGHSH and CDR2 is LQKENI.

This clone was found a few times. The chain couples TRBV10-2 to TRBJ2-2; D may be TRBD1 (5 bases). This CDR3 spans 14 amino acids. In germline, CDR1 is WSHSY, CDR2 SAAADI. The V and J ends lost 3 bases and 7 bases respectively, with 12 bases between them. As DNA, the CDR3 is TGCGCCAGCAGTGAACTCAGGGTTGACGGGGAGCTGTTTTTT. Its protein product is CASSELRVDGELFF.

This clone was seen only a few times. V gene TRBV7-2 combines with J gene TRBJ1-5, with D possibly matching TRBD1 (5 bases). Trimming removed 3 bases from V and 5 bases from J, with 11 bases in between. Germline V gives CDR1 SGHTA, CDR2 FQGNSA. The CDR3 extends over 14 amino acids. Here the CDR3 DNA reads TGTGCCAGCAGCTTTAGGGGCAATGATCAGCCCCAGCATTTT. It specifies CASSFRGNDQPQHF. Together with reference TRBV7-2 and TRBJ1-5, the CDR3 gives the full variable domain: GAGVSQSPSNKVTEKGKDVELRCDPISGHTALYWYRQSLGQGLEFLIYFQGNSAPDKSGLPSDRFSAERTGGSVSTLTIQRTQQEDSAVYLCASSFRGNDQPQHFGDGTRLSIL.

This clone occurred a few times. The chain is built from TRBV7-9 and TRBJ2-7; D remains ambiguous. V lost 7 bases and J lost 7, with 14 bases in between. This CDR3 has 12 amino acids. Germline V lookup: CDR1 SEHNR, CDR2 FQNEAQ (reference sequence). CDR3: CASTIKPEEQYF. The CDR3 DNA sequence: TGTGCCAGCACCATAAAACCCGAGGAGCAGTACTTC.

In its sample, this clone was seen a few times. The sample has other DNA sequences that encode this CDR3 too. The J gene is TRBJ2-7, the V gene TRBV28, with a possible D match to TRBD2 (5 bases). V lost 3 bases, J lost 0 bases, and 6 bases lay in between. This CDR3 has 13 amino acids. Germline V gene sequence: CDR1 MDHEN, CDR2 SYDVKM. CDR3 sequence reads: CASSLGSSYEQYF. CDR3 sequence (DNA): TGTGCCAGCAGTTTGGGGAGCTCCTACGAGCAGTACTTC.

This clone was counted only a few times. The chain recombines TRBV27 with TRBJ1-2; 12 nucleotides match TRBD1. With 0 bases clipped from V and 8 bases from J, the junction kept 4 bases outside the gene matches. This CDR3 spans 15 amino acids. In germline, CDR1 is MNHEY, CDR2 SMNVEV (reference sequence). The CDR3, as DNA: TGTGCCAGCAGTTTATCGGGACAGGGGGCGAGAGGCTACACCTTC. Amino acids: CASSLSGQGARGYTF.